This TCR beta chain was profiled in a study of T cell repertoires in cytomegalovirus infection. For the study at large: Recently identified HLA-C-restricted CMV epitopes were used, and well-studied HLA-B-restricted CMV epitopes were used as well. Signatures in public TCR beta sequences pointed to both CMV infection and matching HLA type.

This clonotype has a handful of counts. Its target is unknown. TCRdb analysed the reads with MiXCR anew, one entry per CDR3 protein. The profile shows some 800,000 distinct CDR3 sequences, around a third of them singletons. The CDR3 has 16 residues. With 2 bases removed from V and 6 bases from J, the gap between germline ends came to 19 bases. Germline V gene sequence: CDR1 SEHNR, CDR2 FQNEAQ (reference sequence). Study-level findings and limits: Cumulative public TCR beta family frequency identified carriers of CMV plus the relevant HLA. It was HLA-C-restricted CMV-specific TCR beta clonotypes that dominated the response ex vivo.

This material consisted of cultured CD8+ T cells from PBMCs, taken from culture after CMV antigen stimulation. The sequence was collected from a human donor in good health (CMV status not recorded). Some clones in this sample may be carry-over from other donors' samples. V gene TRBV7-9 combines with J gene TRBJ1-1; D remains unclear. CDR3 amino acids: CASSLSSLGSGSEAFF. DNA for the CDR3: TGTGCCAGCAGCTTAAGTAGTCTGGGATCGGGGTCTGAAGCTTTCTTT.